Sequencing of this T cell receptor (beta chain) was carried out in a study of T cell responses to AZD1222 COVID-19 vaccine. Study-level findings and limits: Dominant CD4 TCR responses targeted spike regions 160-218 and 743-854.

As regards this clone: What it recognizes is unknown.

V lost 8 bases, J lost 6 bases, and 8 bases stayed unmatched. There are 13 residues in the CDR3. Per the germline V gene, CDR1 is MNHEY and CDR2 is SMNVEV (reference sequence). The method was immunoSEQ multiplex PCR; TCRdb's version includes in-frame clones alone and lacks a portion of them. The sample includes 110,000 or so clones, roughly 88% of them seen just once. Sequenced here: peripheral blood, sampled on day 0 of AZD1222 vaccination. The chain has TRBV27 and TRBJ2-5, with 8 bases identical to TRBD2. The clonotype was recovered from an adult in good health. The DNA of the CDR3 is TGTGCCAGCGGATGGACTAGCCGAAAGACCCAGTACTTC. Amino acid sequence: CASGWTSRKTQYF.